This T cell receptor (beta chain) was retrieved from a study of cytomegalovirus exposure and HLA in healthy donors. The overall study: As an earlier analysis found, about 179 million T cells yielded about 120 million unique TCR beta sequences. Study-level points and caveats: Follow-up analysis found HLA locus-dependent TCR association rates, highest for DRB1 and lowest for HLA-C.

In the case of this clone: The antigen remains unidentified.

The V end was cut by 6 bases, the J end by 0 bases, with 15 bases between. The germline V gene encodes CDR1 SEHNR and CDR2 FQNEAQ (reference sequence). This CDR3 region has 17 residues. The PCR had 60 Vbeta and 13 Jbeta primers. Original analysis: An analysis that came later counted 80 million or so unique TCR beta chains, approximately 11 million shared. Produced via immunoSEQ multiplex PCR; TCRdb's table is partial and in-frame only. D and trimming come from the DNA, and the V and J calls and clone size come from that table. The sample contains approximately 110,000 clones, roughly 76% of which appear only once.

The chain couples TRBV7-9 to TRBJ1-6, with D possibly being TRBD1 (6 bases). The sequencing sample was made of PBMCs. The TCR originated in a man younger than 45 in good health and CMV-seropositive. The CDR3 reads CASSPAGASSYNSPLHF. CDR3 nucleotide sequence: TGTGCCAGCAGTCCCGCAGGGGCGAGCTCCTATAATTCACCCCTCCACTTT.